The T cell receptor beta chain described here comes from a study of long-term antiretroviral therapy in people with HIV. Findings of the study overall: Comparison with controls showed narrower CDR3 length ranges in HIV repertoires.

Survey-level resolution applied to immunoSEQ assay v3.0. The data were produced by immunoSEQ multiplex PCR, yet TCRdb's version contains in-frame clones alone and is incomplete. The data contain roughly 12,000 clones, about four fifths of them singletons. In its sample, this clone was seen a few times. Its antigen is as yet unknown. The CDR3 covers 14 residues. Trimming took off 4 bases at V and 0 bases at J, with 10 bases between the two ends. In germline, CDR1 is LGHNA, CDR2 YSLEER. The receptor was isolated from a middle-aged man with HIV. The V gene is TRBV4-3, the J gene TRBJ2-7; maybe TRBD2 (6 bases). The specimen comprised unsorted PBMCs, sampled 1.2 years after starting antiretroviral therapy. This CDR3 is CASSPDGSSYEQYF. The CDR3 DNA reads as TGCGCCAGCAGCCCGGACGGGAGCTCCTACGAGCAGTACTTC.